Presented here are 26 T cell receptor beta chains from one specimen sequenced in a study of T cells in narcolepsy. Clones were sequenced by immunoSEQ multiplex PCR, and TCRdb holds only the in-frame ones, with some missing. The sample carries 30,000 to 40,000 clones, approximately 90% recorded once. The sample consisted of CD45RA- memory CD4+ T cells from PBMCs. These receptors were taken from a human donor with narcolepsy.

The chain links TRBV5-6 to TRBJ2-7; the D gene could be TRBD1 or TRBD2 (6 bases each). Per the germline V gene, CDR1 is SGHDT and CDR2 is YYEEEE. The CDR3 contains 14 residues. Trimming stripped 5 bases from V and 1 base from J, with 13 bases between. CDR3 bases: TGTGCCAGCAGAAAAGGGGGGAGATCCTACGAGCAGTACTTC. It encodes CASRKGGRSYEQYF.

V gene TRBV25-1 combines with J gene TRBJ2-2; possibly TRBD1 or TRBD2 for D (6 bases each). CDR1 and CDR2 (germline): MGHDK, SYGVNS. The CDR3 has 16 amino acids. The V end lost 2 bases, the J end lost 2 bases, and 12 bases lay between the germline ends. The CDR3 is CASSEPPGANTGELFF. As DNA, the CDR3 is TGTGCCAGCAGTGAACCGCCGGGGGCTAACACCGGGGAGCTGTTTTTT.

This rearrangement joins TRBV29-1 to TRBJ2-7; D may be TRBD2 (5 bases). V shed 4 bases and J shed 0 bases, with 10 bases lying between them. The length of the CDR3 is 13 residues. The germline V gene has CDR1 SQVTM and CDR2 ANQGSEA. The CDR3 loop is CSVVEGSSYEQYF. The CDR3 region has the DNA TGCAGCGTTGTAGAGGGCAGCTCCTACGAGCAGTACTTC.

This clone occurred once. The V and J genes are TRBV19 and TRBJ2-7; D tentatively reads TRBD1 or TRBD2 (5 bases each). The CDR3 loop spans 17 amino acids. Trimming cost V 1 base and J 2 bases, with 18 bases left between them. CDR1 and CDR2 from the germline V gene are LNHDA and SQIVND (reference sequence). The CDR3 loop reads CASSIAGLPWGTYEQYF. The CDR3 coding sequence is TGTGCCAGTAGTATAGCGGGCCTCCCCTGGGGGACCTACGAGCAGTACTTC.

The chain uses TRBV25-1 and TRBJ1-2; D call uncertain. Germline V gene sequence: CDR1 MGHDK, CDR2 SYGVNS. The CDR3 spans 14 residues. V lost 3 bases to trimming and J lost 8 bases, with 16 bases between them. DNA for the CDR3: TGTGCCAGCAGTGAGGGTCGCGCGGTTTGGGGCTACACCTTC. Protein: CASSEGRAVWGYTF.

The J gene is TRBJ1-2, the V gene TRBV28; the match to TRBD1 covers 7 bases. There are 13 residues in the CDR3. Germline V gene lookup returns CDR1 MDHEN and CDR2 SYDVKM. V trimming: 3 bases; J trimming: 4 bases; junction bases outside the gene matches: 2. CDR3 residues: CASSFNRGYGYTF. CDR3 nucleotide sequence: TGTGCCAGCAGTTTCAACAGGGGCTATGGCTACACCTTC.

The chain is built from TRBV5-1 and TRBJ2-2; 7 nucleotides match TRBD2. The V segment lost 0 bases and the J segment 5 bases; nucleotides outside the gene matches: 4. Germline assignment: CDR1 SGHRS and CDR2 YFSETQ. The CDR3 length is 15 residues. The DNA for the CDR3 is TGCGCCAGCAGCTTGGTTCAGGGAGGGACCGGGGAGCTGTTTTTT. Protein: CASSLVQGGTGELFF.

This chain uses TRBV5-5 with TRBJ1-1; the D is unclear. The CDR3 is made up of 14 amino acids. In germline, CDR1 is SGHKS, CDR2 YYEKEE (reference sequence). Trimming took 0 bases from V and 0 from J, leaving 6 bases between them. The CDR3 loop is CASSLAMMNTEAFF. CDR3 DNA sequence: TGTGCCAGCAGCTTGGCCATGATGAACACTGAAGCTTTCTTT.

This chain joins TRBV7-2 and TRBJ2-7; 9 nucleotides agree with TRBD1. Germline trimming cut 2 bases from V and 3 bases from J; bases unmatched to any gene: 2. Germline V gene sequence: CDR1 SGHTA, CDR2 FQGNSA. The CDR3 contains 14 residues. CDR3 residues: CASSLSTGGYEQYF. DNA for the CDR3: TGTGCCAGCAGCTTATCGACAGGGGGCTACGAGCAGTACTTC.

V is TRBV7-9 and J is TRBJ2-1, with 9 bases matching TRBD2. Germline CDR1 reads SEHNR; CDR2 reads FQNEAQ (reference sequence). With 2 bases clipped from V and 7 bases from J, the junction kept 6 bases outside the gene matches. CDR3 size: 15 residues. The CDR3 protein is CASSLRLAGFNEQFF. The CDR3 nucleotides read TGTGCCAGCAGCTTAAGGCTAGCGGGATTTAATGAGCAGTTCTTC. Based on the CDR3 plus reference TRBV7-9 and TRBJ2-1, the full variable domain is DTGVSQNPRHKITKRGQNVTFRCDPISEHNRLYWYRQTLGQGPEFLTYFQNEAQLEKSRLLSDRFSAERPKGSFSTLEIQRTEQGDSAMYLCASSLRLAGFNEQFFGPGTRLTVL.

V and J are TRBV6-1 and TRBJ1-6, with D possibly TRBD1 on 6 matching bases. Per the germline V gene, CDR1 is MNHNS and CDR2 is SASEGT. The CDR3 is made up of 17 amino acids. V was pared by 1 base and J by 5 bases, with 15 bases between. Written as DNA, the CDR3 is TGTGCCAGCAGTGAAGTTGGGGGCAGGGCTAATAATTCACCCCTCCACTTT. It translates to CASSEVGGRANNSPLHF.

V and J are TRBV19 and TRBJ1-5, with D tentatively TRBD1 (5 bases). V was clipped by 4 bases and J by 6 bases, with 10 bases between them. Looked up from germline, CDR1 is LNHDA and CDR2 is SQIVND (reference sequence). This CDR3 region has 13 residues. The CDR3 DNA sequence: TGTGCCAGTAGTACAGGGAGTCGTCAGCCCCAGCATTTT. Protein product: CASSTGSRQPQHF. The variable domain in full, with the rest retrieved from reference TRBV19 and TRBJ1-5, is DGGITQSPKYLFRKEGQNVTLSCEQNLNHDAMYWYRQDPGQGLRLIYYSQIVNDFQKGDIAEGYSVSREKKESFPLTVTSAQKNPTAFYLCASSTGSRQPQHFGDGTRLSIL.

In regard to this clone: A read error may account for a junction end that differs from germline. The same CDR3 also results from other DNA sequences found in this sample. This CDR3 is CASITGSVYEQYF. The DNA of the CDR3 is TGCGCCAGCATAACGGGGTCTGTCTACGAGCAGTACTTC. J is TRBJ2-7 and V is TRBV27, with D tentatively TRBD2 (5 bases). The germline gives CDR1 MNHEY, CDR2 SMNVEV (reference sequence). The CDR3 sequence is 13 residues long.

The V call is TRBV25-1, the J call TRBJ2-3; D possibly corresponds to TRBD1 (5 bases). Looked up from germline, CDR1 is MGHDK and CDR2 is SYGVNS. This CDR3 comprises 14 residues. Trimming stripped 2 bases from V and 1 base from J, with 7 bases between. CDR3 nucleotide sequence: TGTGCCAGCAGTGAAAGGGGCGGCACAGATACGCAGTATTTT. This gives the protein CASSERGGTDTQYF.

Of note for this clone: A read error may account for a junction end that differs from germline. The chain employs TRBV6-6 and TRBJ1-2; no clear D. CDR1 and CDR2 from the germline V gene are MNHNY and SVGAGI (reference sequence). The CDR3 sequence is 14 residues long. CDR3 nucleotides: TGTGCCAGCAGCCCCGAGCCGGGGAACTATGGCTGCACCTTC. It codes for CASSPEPGNYGCTF.

This clone came up once. V and J are TRBV2 and TRBJ1-2; D not certain. The CDR3 spans 15 residues. Trimming stripped 5 bases from V and 2 bases from J, with 15 bases between. Germline V CDR1 and CDR2: SNHLY, FYNNEI. This CDR3 is CASSPQGIYNYGYTF. The CDR3 DNA sequence: TGTGCCAGCAGTCCCCAAGGTATCTACAACTATGGCTACACCTTC.

J is TRBJ2-7 and V is TRBV30, with D possibly matching TRBD2 (6 bases). The V gene lost 2 bases and the J gene lost 6 bases, with 8 bases spanning the gap. Germline CDR1 reads GTSNPN; CDR2 reads SVGIG (reference sequence). CDR3 length: 11 residues. Here the CDR3 DNA reads TGTGCCTGGAGTCCGCGGGGCGAGCAGTACTTC. The encoded protein is CAWSPRGEQYF.

This chain connects TRBV10-3 to TRBJ2-7; D remains unclear. The CDR3 has 17 amino acids. Germline loops: CDR1 ENHRY, CDR2 SYGVKD. V shed 6 bases and J shed 3 bases, with 24 bases lying between them. The CDR3 DNA reads as TGTGCCATCAGCCCCCAGCCGGGTATCAGCTCGGGCTACGAGCAGTACTTC. It codes for CAISPQPGISSGYEQYF.

CDR3 sequence reads: CASSMRSNQPQHF. CDR3 nucleotides: TGTGCCAGCAGTATGCGGAGCAATCAGCCCCAGCATTTT. This rearrangement joins TRBV6-1 to TRBJ1-5; D remains ambiguous. CDR3 length equals 13 residues. Germline V gene lookup returns CDR1 MNHNS and CDR2 SASEGT. Trimming removed 5 bases from V and 1 base from J, with 6 bases in between.

The chain carries TRBV9 and TRBJ1-1; unclear D gene. Germline CDR1 is SGDLS and CDR2 is YYNGEE. Deletions cut 0 bases from V and 1 base from J, with 10 bases between. The length of the CDR3 is 15 residues. CDR3 nucleotides: TGTGCCAGCAGCGTAGGGCCCCTGGCGAACACTGAAGCTTTCTTT. Amino acid sequence: CASSVGPLANTEAFF.

The table lists this clone with a count of one. The chain employs TRBV5-6 and TRBJ1-3; 9 bases match TRBD1. Germline values: CDR1 SGHDT, CDR2 YYEEEE. V lost 5 bases to trimming and J lost 4 bases; unmatched junction nucleotides: 7. The CDR3 is 15 amino acids. The CDR3 loop is CASSLQGAFGNTIYF. In DNA form, the CDR3 reads TGTGCCAGCAGTCTACAGGGGGCGTTCGGAAACACCATATATTTT.

The chain is built from TRBV7-3 and TRBJ2-2; 7 bases are shared with TRBD1. Germline CDR1 SGHTA, CDR2 FQGTGA. J lost 0 bases, V lost 5 bases, and 3 bases had no gene match. CDR3 length: 15 amino acids. Here the CDR3 DNA reads TGTGCCAGCAGCCTTCAGGGGGCGAACACCGGGGAGCTGTTTTTT. It is translated as CASSLQGANTGELFF.

V is TRBV2 and J is TRBJ1-2; D uncertain. The CDR3 consists of 13 residues. Germline values: CDR1 SNHLY, CDR2 FYNNEI. Trimming removed 6 bases from V and 8 bases from J, with 16 bases in between. The CDR3 bases are TGTGCCAGCAGCCGCCGTTGGATGGCCGGCTACACCTTC. Translated, it gives CASSRRWMAGYTF.

This clone was detected once. J is TRBJ2-4 and V is TRBV30, with unresolved D. Germline V gene sequence: CDR1 GTSNPN, CDR2 SVGIG (reference sequence). The ends were cut back, 3 bases at V and 8 bases at J, with 8 bases in the middle. The CDR3 consists of 11 residues. CDR3 sequence: CAWSAHDIQYF. In DNA, the CDR3 is TGTGCCTGGAGCGCCCACGACATTCAGTACTTC.

This chain joins TRBV6-1 and TRBJ1-1, with 8 bases fitting TRBD1. Germline CDR1 is MNHNS and CDR2 is SASEGT. Losses at the gene ends were 3 bases for V and 4 bases for J; bases not matched to a gene: 10. CDR3 length: 16 residues. In DNA, the CDR3 is TGTGCCAGCAGTGACCGGACAGGGCGGGGAAGCACTGAAGCTTTCTTT. It encodes CASSDRTGRGSTEAFF.

V and J are TRBV6-1 and TRBJ1-2; D is possibly TRBD1 (5 bases). Trimming shortened V by 2 bases and J by 8 bases, and 15 bases separated the two germline ends. Germline CDR1 and CDR2: MNHNS and SASEGT. The CDR3 runs 14 residues. The CDR3 here is CASSEPGNLEGYTF. CDR3 sequence (DNA): TGTGCCAGCAGTGAACCAGGGAATTTGGAAGGCTACACCTTC.